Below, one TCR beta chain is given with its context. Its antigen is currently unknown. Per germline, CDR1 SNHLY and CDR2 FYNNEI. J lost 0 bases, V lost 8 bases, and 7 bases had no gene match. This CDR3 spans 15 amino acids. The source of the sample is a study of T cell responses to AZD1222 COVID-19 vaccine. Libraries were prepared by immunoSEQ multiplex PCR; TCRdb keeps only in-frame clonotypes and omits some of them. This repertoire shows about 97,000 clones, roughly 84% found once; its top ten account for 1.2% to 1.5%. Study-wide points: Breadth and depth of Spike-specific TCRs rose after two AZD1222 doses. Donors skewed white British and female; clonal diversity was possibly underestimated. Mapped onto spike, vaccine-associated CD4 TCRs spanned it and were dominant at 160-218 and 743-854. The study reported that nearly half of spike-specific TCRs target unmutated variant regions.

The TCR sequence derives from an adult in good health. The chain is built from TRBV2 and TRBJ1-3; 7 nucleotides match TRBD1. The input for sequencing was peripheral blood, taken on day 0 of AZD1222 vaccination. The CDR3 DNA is TGTGCCAGCGGGGACAGATTGAGCTCTGGAAACACCATATATTTT. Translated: CASGDRLSSGNTIYF. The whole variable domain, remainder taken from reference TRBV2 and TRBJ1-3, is EPEVTQTPSHQVTQMGQEVILRCVPISNHLYFYWYRQILGQKVEFLVSFYNNEISEKSEIFDDQFSVERPDGSNFTLKIRSTKLEDSAMYFCASGDRLSSGNTIYFGEGSWLTVV.